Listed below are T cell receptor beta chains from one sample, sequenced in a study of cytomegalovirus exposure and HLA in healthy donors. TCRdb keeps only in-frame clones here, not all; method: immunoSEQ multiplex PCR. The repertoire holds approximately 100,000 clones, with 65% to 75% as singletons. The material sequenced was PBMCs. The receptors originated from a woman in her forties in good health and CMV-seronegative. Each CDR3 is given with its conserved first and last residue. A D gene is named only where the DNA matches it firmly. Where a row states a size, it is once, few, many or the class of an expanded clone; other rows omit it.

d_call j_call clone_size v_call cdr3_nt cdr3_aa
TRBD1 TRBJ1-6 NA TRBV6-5 TGTGCCAGCAGGGCCGAGACAGGGATCTCACCCCTCCACTTT CASRAETGISPLHF
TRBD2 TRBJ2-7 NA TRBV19 TGTGCCAGTAGTACAACTAGCGGGTTTTCCTACGAGCAGTACTTC CASSTTSGFSYEQYF
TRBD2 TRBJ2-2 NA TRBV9 TGTGCCAGCAGCGTAGGAGGGACTAGCGGGACCGGCGGGGAGCTGTTTTTT CASSVGGTSGTGGELFF
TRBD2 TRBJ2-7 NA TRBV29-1 TGCAGCGTTGGGGGGGGCGGGAGGGCCGGGGAGCAGTACTTC CSVGGGGRAGEQYF
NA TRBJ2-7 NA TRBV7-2 TGTGCCAGCAGCTTAGAGTGGGGAGGCGAGCAGTACTTC CASSLEWGGEQYF
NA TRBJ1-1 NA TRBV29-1 TGCAGCGTGGCCCCTGGTCTGCAGGGCACTGAAGCTTTCTTT CSVAPGLQGTEAFF
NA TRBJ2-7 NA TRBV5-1 TGCGCCAGCAGCTTGGAAGGGCGGGGACCCTACGAGCAGTACTTC CASSLEGRGPYEQYF
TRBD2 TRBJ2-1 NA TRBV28 TGTGCCAGCAGGGGGTCTCTAGCGGGTTACAATGAGCAGTTCTTC CASRGSLAGYNEQFF
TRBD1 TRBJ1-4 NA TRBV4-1 TGCGCCAGCAGCCAAATTACAGGGGGGGATGAAAAACTGTTTTTT CASSQITGGDEKLFF
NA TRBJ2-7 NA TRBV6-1 TGTGCCAGCAGCCATTCAGGACTGATGATCTACGAGCAGTACTTC CASSHSGLMIYEQYF
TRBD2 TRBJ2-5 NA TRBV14 TGTGCCAGCAGCCAAAGGGATTTATCGGGGGGCCAAGAGACCCAGTACTTC CASSQRDLSGGQETQYF
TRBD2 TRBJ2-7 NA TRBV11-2 TGTGCCAGCAGCTTAGGTGGGGGAGGGCCTATCGAGCAGTACTTC CASSLGGGGPIEQYF
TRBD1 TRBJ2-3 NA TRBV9 TGTGCCAGCAGCGTAGTAGGACAGGGGGCAGATACGCAGTATTTT CASSVVGQGADTQYF
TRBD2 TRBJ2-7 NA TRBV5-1 TGCGCCAGCAGCATCCTAACTAGCGGGAGCTCCTACGAGCAGTACTTC CASSILTSGSSYEQYF
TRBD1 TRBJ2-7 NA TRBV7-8 TGTGCCAGCAGCTCGAACAGGGGGAAATTAACCTACGAGCAGTACTTC CASSSNRGKLTYEQYF
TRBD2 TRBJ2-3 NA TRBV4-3 TGCGCCAGCAGCCTATCAAAGCGGGGTCGCACAGATACGCAGTATTTT CASSLSKRGRTDTQYF
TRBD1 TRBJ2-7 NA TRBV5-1 TGCGCCAGCAGGGGCGGGACAGGGCTCTACGAGCAGTACTTC CASRGGTGLYEQYF
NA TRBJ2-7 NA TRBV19 TGTGCCAGTAGTATTCGCTCCGACAGCTACGAGCAGTACTTC CASSIRSDSYEQYF
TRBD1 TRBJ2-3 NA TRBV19 TGTGCCAGTAGTAGGGACAGAAGCACAGATACGCAGTATTTT CASSRDRSTDTQYF
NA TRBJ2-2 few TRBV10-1 TGCGCCAGCAGTGGGACCGGGACTTCCGGGGAGCTGTTTTTT CASSGTGTSGELFF
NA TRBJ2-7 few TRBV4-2 TGTGCCAGCAGCCAAGACCCAGGGGCGCGGGACGAGCAGTACTTC CASSQDPGARDEQYF
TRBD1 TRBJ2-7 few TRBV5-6 TGTGCCAGCACCTTTCAGGGGGCATCTAACCTCGAGCAGTACTTC CASTFQGASNLEQYF
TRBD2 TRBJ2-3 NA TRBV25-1 TGTGCCAGCAGTACTAGCGTTAGCACAGATACGCAGTATTTT CASSTSVSTDTQYF
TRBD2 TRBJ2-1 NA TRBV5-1 TGCGCCAGCGGGGCCAGCGGGACGGGGGCCTACAATGAGCAGTTCTTC CASGASGTGAYNEQFF
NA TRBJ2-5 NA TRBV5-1 TGCGCCAGCAGCCAAGGGACTGGGGCGGTAGAGACCCAGTACTTC CASSQGTGAVETQYF
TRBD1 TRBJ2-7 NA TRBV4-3 TGCGCCAGCAGCCAAGGAGGGACAGGGACCCACGAGCAGTACTTC CASSQGGTGTHEQYF
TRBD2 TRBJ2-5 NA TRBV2 TGTGCCAGCAGTGAATGGCTAGCGGGAGGGACTCAAGAGACCCAGTACTTC CASSEWLAGGTQETQYF
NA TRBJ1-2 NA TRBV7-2 TGTGCCAGCAGCTTAATTCCCCTCGGACATGTCTATGGCTACACCTTC CASSLIPLGHVYGYTF
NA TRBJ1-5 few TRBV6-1 TGTGCCAGCAGCCAGTCATACAATCAGCCCCAGCATTTT CASSQSYNQPQHF
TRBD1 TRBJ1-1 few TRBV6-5 TGTGCCAGCCTCGCCGACAGGGGGAACACTGAAGCTTTCTTT CASLADRGNTEAFF
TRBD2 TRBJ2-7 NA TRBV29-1 TGCAGCGTTTCCATAGCGGGGGGTTCCTACGAGCAGTACTTC CSVSIAGGSYEQYF
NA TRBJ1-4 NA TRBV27 TGTGCCAGCAGTAGCGGGACAACAACTAATGAAAAACTGTTTTTT CASSSGTTTNEKLFF
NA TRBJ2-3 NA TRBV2 TGTGCCAGCAAGGACAACACAGATACGCAGTATTTT CASKDNTDTQYF
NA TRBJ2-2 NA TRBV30 TGTGCCTGGAGTAAACAGTTTGACCACTTTAACACCGGGGAGCTGTTTTTT CAWSKQFDHFNTGELFF
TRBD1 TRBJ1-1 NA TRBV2 TGTGCCAGCAGGAGGGTTGGACAGGGATCGGGCACTGAAGCTTTCTTT CASRRVGQGSGTEAFF
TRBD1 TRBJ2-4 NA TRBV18 TGTGCCAGCTCAGGGACAGGGTCAGGCAAAAACATTCAGTACTTC CASSGTGSGKNIQYF
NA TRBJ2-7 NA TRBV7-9 TGTTCCAGCAGCTTAGTTACTTCCGAGCAGTACTTC CSSSLVTSEQYF
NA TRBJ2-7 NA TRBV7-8 TGTGCCAGCAGCTCCCGGACTGCCACCTACGAGCAGTACTTC CASSSRTATYEQYF
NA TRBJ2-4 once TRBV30 TGTGCCTGGAATAAGGAGGGAAACATTCAGTACTTC CAWNKEGNIQYF
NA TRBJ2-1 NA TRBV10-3 TGTGCCATCAGTGAGTCGACTCTTAGAGTTCGAAATGAGCAGTTCTTC CAISESTLRVRNEQFF
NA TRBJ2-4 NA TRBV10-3 TGTGCCATCAGTGAGTCAGGAGGGATAGCCAAAAACATTCAGTACTTC CAISESGGIAKNIQYF
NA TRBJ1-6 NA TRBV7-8 TGTGCCAGCAGCTTACAGGGGCAAGGGTATAATTCCCCCCTCCACTTT CASSLQGQGYNSPLHF